This TCR beta chain originates from a study of cytomegalovirus exposure and HLA in healthy donors. Study-wide background: Early release data held 75 million to 100 million unique TCRs from HLA-typed donors.

CDR3 length: 14 amino acids. The germline CDR1 and CDR2 sequences are MDHEN and SYDVKM. V gave up 5 bases and J gave up 9 bases; unmatched junction bases: 11. Whole-study results and caveats: One cluster of highly shared sequence variants probably arose as a sequencing artifact. Around 160 TCR beta chains were listed as cytomegalovirus-associated. A later analysis appeared to link common viral pathogens to several of the most significant clusters.

A word on this clone: Its target is not known.

Primers: 60 Vbeta forward and 13 Jbeta reverse. Repertoires were generated with immunoSEQ multiplex PCR, while TCRdb's copy carries only in-frame clones and drops some. The data contain about 150,000 clones, around 68% of them singletons. The receptor's source is a man aged 25 to 40 in good health and CMV-seropositive. The chain couples TRBV28 to TRBJ2-7; TRBD1 aligns across 9 bases. Input material: PBMCs. In DNA, the CDR3 is TGTGCCAGCAGTCCGGGACAGGGCAGGGGGGGGCAGTACTTC. This encodes CASSPGQGRGGQYF.